This passage covers 26 T cell receptor beta chains from one sample sequenced in a study of blood T cell repertoires in COVID-19. Using immunoSEQ multiplex PCR, the repertoire was profiled, and TCRdb retains in-frame clones only, with some absent. This repertoire shows about 90,000 clones, roughly 90% found once; its top ten account for about 2.5%. Sequenced material: peripheral blood. The source of these receptors is a human donor with active COVID-19. The donor label of this sample is uncertain.

The chain is built from TRBV6-2 or TRBV6-3 and TRBJ1-2, with unresolved D. Germline assignment: CDR1 MNHEY and CDR2 SVGEGT. CDR3 length: 13 amino acids. V dropped 2 bases and J dropped 6 bases, with 10 bases sitting between them. CDR3 DNA sequence: TGTGCCAGCAGTTACCCCTCTAGAAATGGCTACACCTTC. Translated: CASSYPSRNGYTF.

V gene TRBV12-5 combines with J gene TRBJ1-2, with D hard to call. The CDR3 contains 17 residues. CDR1 LGHNT and CDR2 FRNRAP come from the germline V gene. V lost 3 bases and J lost 3, with 20 bases in between. The CDR3 region is CASGFSNWEASDYGYTF. The CDR3 nucleotides are TGTGCTAGTGGTTTTTCAAATTGGGAGGCGTCGGACTATGGCTACACCTTC. Full variable domain (missing parts from reference TRBV12-5 and TRBJ1-2): DARVTQTPRHKVTEMGQEVTMRCQPILGHNTVFWYRQTMMQGLELLAYFRNRAPLDDSGMPKDRFSAEMPDATLATLKIQPSEPRDSAVYFCASGFSNWEASDYGYTFGSGTRLTVV.

This clone was recorded only once. For the CDR3, the DNA is TGTGCCAGCAGTGAAATAGGGGGCAATCAGCCCCAGCATTTT. Translated: CASSEIGGNQPQHF. The chain links TRBV6-1 to TRBJ1-5, with D perhaps matching TRBD1 (5 bases). Germline values: CDR1 MNHNS, CDR2 SASEGT. Deletions cut 2 bases from V and 2 bases from J, with 7 bases between. The CDR3 consists of 14 residues.

This chain links TRBV27 with TRBJ1-4; D might be TRBD1 (6 bases). The germline gives CDR1 MNHEY, CDR2 SMNVEV (reference sequence). Trimming pared 3 bases from V and 3 bases from J, leaving 11 bases between. The length of the CDR3 is 15 residues. CDR3 nucleotides: TGTGCCAGCAGTTTGATCAGGGGAGCTAATGAAAAACTGTTTTTT. Translated: CASSLIRGANEKLFF. The full variable domain, with the rest looked up from reference TRBV27 and TRBJ1-4, is EAQVTQNPRYLITVTGKKLTVTCSQNMNHEYMSWYRQDPGLGLRQIYYSMNVEVTDKGDVPEGYKVSRKEKRNFPLILESPSPNQTSLYFCASSLIRGANEKLFFGSGTQLSVL.

The chain carries TRBV5-1 and TRBJ2-2; TRBD2 might be the D (5 bases). The germline CDR1 and CDR2 sequences are SGHRS and YFSETQ. This CDR3 region has 15 residues. V was shortened by 5 bases and J by 6 bases, with 17 bases between the two germline ends. The DNA for the CDR3 is TGCGCCAGCAGTGCGGCGTCGGGGAATCCCGGGGAGCTGTTTTTT. Translation gives CASSAASGNPGELFF.

This clone was seen only once. V is TRBV6-5 and J is TRBJ2-5; 8 nucleotides align to TRBD2. Germline loops: CDR1 MNHEY, CDR2 SVGAGI. The length of the CDR3 is 15 residues. Trimming at V came to 0 bases and at J to 5 bases, leaving 5 bases not matched to a gene. The CDR3 region is CASSYSGGAQETQYF. The CDR3 region has the DNA TGTGCCAGCAGTTACTCCGGGGGGGCCCAGGAGACCCAGTACTTC.

This clone was found once. This chain's CDR3 is CASRLEGQSSIRDEQFF. CDR3 coding DNA: TGTGCAAGTCGCTTAGAGGGACAATCATCGATAAGGGATGAGCAGTTCTTC. V gene TRBV12-2 combines with J gene TRBJ2-1; TRBD1, the table's D call, lacks a check against the DNA. TRBV12-2 is termed a pseudogene. The CDR3 has 17 amino acids.

V gene TRBV4-1 combines with J gene TRBJ2-7, with D perhaps matching TRBD1 (6 bases). Germline CDR1 is MGHRA and CDR2 is YSYEKL. The CDR3 runs 16 residues. V gave up 5 bases and J gave up 3 bases, with 20 bases separating them. The CDR3 region is CASSKEQQGALYEQYF. The CDR3 DNA is TGCGCCAGCAGCAAGGAACAACAGGGAGCCCTCTACGAGCAGTACTTC.

The J gene is TRBJ2-5, the V gene TRBV9; no clear D. The germline CDR1 and CDR2 sequences are SGDLS and YYNGEE. The CDR3 has 11 amino acids. V gave up 3 bases and J gave up 4 bases, with 4 bases separating them. The CDR3 bases are TGTGCCAGCAGCGCTAGAGAGACCCAGTACTTC. This sequence encodes CASSARETQYF. Full variable domain (missing parts from reference TRBV9 and TRBJ2-5): DSGVTQTPKHLITATGQRVTLRCSPRSGDLSVYWYQQSLDQGLQFLIQYYNGEERAKGNILERFSAQQFPDLHSELNLSSLELGDSALYFCASSARETQYFGPGTRLLVL.

This clone appeared a few times. CDR3 in DNA: TGTGCCAGCAGCCAAAGAGGGGGTGAAAAACTGTTTTTT. Its protein is CASSQRGGEKLFF. The gene calls are TRBV5-4 and TRBJ1-4; tentatively, D is TRBD1 (6 bases). Germline V lookup: CDR1 SGHNT, CDR2 YYREEE (reference sequence). The CDR3 extends over 13 amino acids. Trimming pared 4 bases from V and 7 bases from J, leaving 11 bases between. Using reference TRBV5-4 and TRBJ1-4 for the parts outside the CDR3, the full variable domain is ETGVTQSPTHLIKTRGQQVTLRCSSQSGHNTVSWYQQALGQGPQFIFQYYREEENGRGNFPPRFSGLQFPNYSSELNVNALELDDSALYLCASSQRGGEKLFFGSGTQLSVL.

The J gene is TRBJ1-1, the V gene TRBV6-5; 7 nucleotides match TRBD1. Trimming cost V 2 bases and J 5 bases; bases outside gene matches: 11. The CDR3 is 16 amino acids. CDR1 and CDR2 from the germline V gene are MNHEY and SVGAGI. The CDR3 DNA sequence: TGTGCCAGCAGTTACCATGGCGTAGGGGGCTTTACTGAAGCTTTCTTT. This translates into CASSYHGVGGFTEAFF.

This clone was picked up one time. V and J are TRBV7-3 and TRBJ2-2; 9 nucleotides agree with TRBD1. The CDR3 contains 17 residues. From germline, CDR1 is SGHTA and CDR2 FQGTGA. Trimming at V came to 5 bases and at J to 6 bases, leaving 13 bases not matched to a gene. CDR3 DNA: TGTGCCAGCAGCCCACCCGTCGGACAGGGGTATGCCGGGGAGCTGTTTTTT. It encodes CASSPPVGQGYAGELFF.

This rearrangement joins TRBV4-1 to TRBJ2-5; D possibly corresponds to TRBD2 (7 bases). CDR1 is MGHRA, CDR2 YSYEKL, per germline. V lost 4 bases and J 2 bases, leaving 14 bases between the germline ends. The CDR3 loop spans 15 amino acids. For the CDR3, the DNA is TGCGCCAGCAGCCCCCATCGGGGGGCGCAAGAGACCCAGTACTTC. This sequence encodes CASSPHRGAQETQYF.

The chain uses TRBV6-5 and TRBJ1-5; D perhaps matches TRBD1 (5 bases). Trimming took off 6 bases at V and 7 bases at J, with 16 bases between the two ends. This CDR3 spans 14 amino acids. CDR1 and CDR2 (germline): MNHEY, SVGAGI. CDR3 DNA sequence: TGTGCCAGCAGGACAGACCCGGGTGCACAGCCCCAGCATTTT. Residues: CASRTDPGAQPQHF.

This chain joins TRBV20-1 and TRBJ1-3; 11 bases are shared with TRBD1. The V gene's germline CDR1 is DFQATT and CDR2 SNEGSKA (reference sequence). V lost 3 bases to trimming and J lost 2 bases; unmatched junction nucleotides: 9. The CDR3 is 17 residues long. The DNA of the CDR3 is TGCAGTGCTAGTGGGACAGGGGGACTTGGTACTGGAAACACCATATATTTT. Its translation is CSASGTGGLGTGNTIYF.

The V and J genes are TRBV7-2 and TRBJ2-1; 11 nucleotides align to TRBD2. There are 17 residues in the CDR3. The ends lost 5 bases at V and 0 bases at J; junction bases unmatched: 6. Germline CDR1 reads SGHTA; CDR2 reads FQGNSA. Here the CDR3 reads CASSPQTSGDSYNEQFF. In DNA form, the CDR3 reads TGTGCCAGCAGCCCCCAGACTAGCGGGGACTCCTACAATGAGCAGTTCTTC.

The chain has TRBV2 and TRBJ1-5; D is uncertain. The germline V gene encodes CDR1 SNHLY and CDR2 FYNNEI. This CDR3 is 15 amino acids long. The ends were cut back, 6 bases at V and 4 bases at J, with 16 bases in the middle. The CDR3 spells CASRKTPIENQPQHF. CDR3 DNA: TGTGCCAGCAGAAAAACCCCTATCGAGAATCAGCCCCAGCATTTT.

This clone was observed a few times. This rearrangement joins TRBV11-2 to TRBJ2-7; 9 bases align to TRBD1. This CDR3 is built from 14 residues. CDR1 and CDR2 from the germline V gene are SGHAT and FQNNGV. With 0 bases clipped from V and 7 bases from J, the junction kept 4 bases outside the gene matches. CDR3 DNA sequence: TGTGCCAGCAGCTTAGACCAGGGACAGGGAGAGCAGTACTTC. Translated, it gives CASSLDQGQGEQYF.

The rearrangement links TRBV6-5 to TRBJ1-1; TRBD1 might be the D (5 bases). The CDR3 is 11 residues long. Trimming stripped 5 bases from V and 6 bases from J, with 7 bases between. CDR1 is MNHEY, CDR2 SVGAGI, per germline. The CDR3 DNA is TGTGCCAGCAGTAGGGGCGCTGAAGCTTTCTTT. This encodes CASSRGAEAFF.

The chain joins TRBV2 to TRBJ2-2, with no clear D. The V gene's germline CDR1 is SNHLY and CDR2 FYNNEI. Between the trimmed V and J ends, which lost 6 bases and 3 bases, there was a span of 2 bases. This CDR3 has 11 amino acids. The CDR3 loop reads CASSYTGELFF. In DNA form, the CDR3 reads TGTGCCAGCAGCTACACCGGGGAGCTGTTTTTT. The whole variable domain, remainder taken from reference TRBV2 and TRBJ2-2, is EPEVTQTPSHQVTQMGQEVILRCVPISNHLYFYWYRQILGQKVEFLVSFYNNEISEKSEIFDDQFSVERPDGSNFTLKIRSTKLEDSAMYFCASSYTGELFFGEGSRLTVL.

J is TRBJ2-6 and V is TRBV19; D call uncertain. Germline V lookup: CDR1 LNHDA, CDR2 SQIVND (reference sequence). The CDR3 covers 15 residues. Trimming removed 3 bases from V and 1 base from J, with 7 bases in between. This chain's CDR3 is CASSITDSGANVLTF. In nucleotides, the CDR3 is TGTGCCAGTAGTATTACAGATTCTGGGGCCAACGTCCTGACTTTC.

The chain is built from TRBV5-1 and TRBJ2-2, with 13 bases identical to TRBD2. The junction had 7 bases not matched to a gene; V was cut back by 1 base and J by 7 bases. From germline, CDR1 is SGHRS and CDR2 YFSETQ. CDR3 size: 17 residues. CDR3 DNA sequence: TGCGCCAGCAGCTTGAAGATAGGACTAGCGGGGGTCGGGGAGCTGTTTTTT. It encodes CASSLKIGLAGVGELFF.

This clone has just one count. V gene TRBV19 combines with J gene TRBJ1-2, with 7 bases aligning to TRBD1. Trimming removed 5 bases from V and 8 bases from J; junction bases left unmatched: 11. The germline CDR1 and CDR2 sequences are LNHDA and SQIVND (reference sequence). The CDR3 sequence is 14 residues long. The CDR3 DNA reads TGTGCCAGTAGTCCAAGGACAGGTATTAAGGGCTACACCTTC. Protein: CASSPRTGIKGYTF.

The V gene is TRBV19, the J gene TRBJ2-7, with 7 bases that match TRBD1. Per the germline V gene, CDR1 is LNHDA and CDR2 is SQIVND (reference sequence). The CDR3 consists of 15 residues. The J segment lost 4 bases and the V segment lost 4 bases, leaving 10 bases of the junction unmatched. The CDR3 coding sequence is TGTGCCAGTAGTACGCGGACAGGCTGGGCATACGAGCAGTACTTC. Protein product: CASSTRTGWAYEQYF.

Only one count was recorded for this clone. The V call is TRBV7-9, the J call TRBJ1-1; D is perhaps TRBD1 (6 bases). V was shortened by 0 bases and J by 3 bases, with 20 bases between the two germline ends. The CDR3 spans 18 residues. CDR1 is SEHNR and CDR2 is FQNEAQ in the germline V gene (reference sequence). The CDR3 DNA is TGTGCCAGCAGCTTAGCGACCGGGGGGGGCCGGTCCTACACTGAAGCTTTCTTT. As protein: CASSLATGGGRSYTEAFF.

This clone was observed a handful of times. This chain joins TRBV7-8 and TRBJ1-5, with 8 bases that match TRBD1. This CDR3 region has 14 residues. Trimming at V came to 4 bases and at J to 7 bases, leaving 6 bases not matched to a gene. Germline CDR1 SGHVS, CDR2 FQNEAQ. The CDR3 is CASSSGQGPQPQHF. As DNA, the CDR3 is TGTGCCAGCAGCTCAGGACAGGGTCCCCAGCCCCAGCATTTT.